This is a list of T cell receptor beta chains from one sample in a study of blood T cell repertoires in COVID-19. Profiled with immunoSEQ multiplex PCR; TCRdb holds only in-frame clones, not every one. This sample has about 50,000 clones, with 60% to 80% found just once. Sequencing was done on a sample of PBMCs or T cells enriched from blood (not recorded which). These receptors were obtained from a woman in her 50s with acute COVID-19. The CDR3 runs from the conserved cysteine through the conserved F or W. A D gene is named only where the DNA matches it firmly. Size is stated for part of the rows, as once, few or many counts, or as a class when the clone is expanded.

J | length | size | D | V | DNA | CDR3
TRBJ2-7 | 11 | once | . | TRBV5-6 | TGTGCCAGCAGCTTTACTGCCGAGCAGTACTTC | CASSFTAEQYF
TRBJ1-6 | 17 | . | . | TRBV14 | TGTGCCAGCAGCCAAGTCGGACAGAGCTCCTATAATTCACCCCTCCACTTT | CASSQVGQSSYNSPLHF
TRBJ2-7 | 15 | . | TRBD2 | TRBV5-4 | TGTGCCAGCAGCCCCTCAGCGGGGGGCTCGTACGAGCAGTACTTC | CASSPSAGGSYEQYF
TRBJ2-5 | 16 | few | . | TRBV15 | TGTGCCACCAGCAGAGACCGACTAAAAGCCCAAGAGACCCAGTACTTC | CATSRDRLKAQETQYF
TRBJ1-3 | 16 | . | . | TRBV7-8 | TGTGCCAGCAGCTATAAACAGGGCGGCTCTGGAAACACCATATATTTT | CASSYKQGGSGNTIYF
TRBJ2-4 | 13 | . | . | TRBV6-2/TRBV6-3 | TGTGCCAGCAGTCGTCTTCTTATAAACATTCAGTACTTC | CASSRLLINIQYF
TRBJ1-2 | 15 | . | TRBD1 | TRBV2 | TGTGCCAGCAGTGCTCTCCGGACAGGGGAACACGGCTACACCTTC | CASSALRTGEHGYTF
TRBJ2-7 | 14 | . | . | TRBV27 | TGTGCCAGCAGTCCCCGGAGAGGCCCCTACGAGCAGTACTTC | CASSPRRGPYEQYF
TRBJ2-2 | 18 | few | TRBD2 | TRBV27 | TGTGCCAGCAGTTTATACGGGGGGGGCTTTAAGCGGACCGGGGAGCTGTTTTTT | CASSLYGGGFKRTGELFF
TRBJ1-4 | 13 | . | TRBD1 | TRBV25-1 | TGTGCCAGCAGACAGGGGTTATCGGAAAAACTGTTTTTT | CASRQGLSEKLFF
TRBJ1-4 | 14 | . | . | TRBV4-2 | TGTGCCAGCAGCCAAGGAGGGAGACTGGAAAAACTGTTTTTT | CASSQGGRLEKLFF
TRBJ1-1 | 16 | . | TRBD1 | TRBV19 | TGTGCCAGTACCTCGGGACAGGGAGCGAGTAGGACTGAAGCTTTCTTT | CASTSGQGASRTEAFF
TRBJ1-2 | 13 | . | . | TRBV6-1 | TGTGCCAGCAGTGATCGAGGGGGCTATGGCTACACCTTC | CASSDRGGYGYTF
TRBJ1-1 | 11 | . | . | TRBV30 | TGTGCCTGGAGCGTGAACACTGAAGCTTTCTTT | CAWSVNTEAFF
TRBJ1-4 | 13 | . | . | TRBV5-4 | TGTGCCAGCAGCTTGGGACAGAATGAAAAACTGTTTTTT | CASSLGQNEKLFF
TRBJ1-6 | 17 | . | TRBD1 | TRBV25-1 | TGTGCCAGCAGTGACCCAGGGGGCGCCCCGGCTTTGACACCCCTCCACTTT | CASSDPGGAPALTPLHF
TRBJ1-5 | 15 | . | . | TRBV9 | TGTGCCAGCAGCGTTTCAGCGGACAGCAATCAGCCCCAGCATTTT | CASSVSADSNQPQHF
TRBJ1-2 | 13 | . | TRBD1 | TRBV27 | TGTGCCAGCAGGACAGGGGGCGCGGCAGGCTACACCTTC | CASRTGGAAGYTF
TRBJ1-1 | 16 | . | TRBD1 | TRBV5-1 | TGCGCCAGCAGCGAACAGGGGCTTGGAATCAACACTGAAGCTTTCTTT | CASSEQGLGINTEAFF
TRBJ2-7 | 14 | . | . | TRBV5-6 | TGTGCCAGCAGCTTGTGGTCCGAGAACTACGAGCAGTACTTC | CASSLWSENYEQYF
TRBJ2-3 | 16 | . | TRBD2 | TRBV11-2 | TGTGCCAGCAGCTTCTTAGCGGGGGGGATCACAGATACGCAGTATTTT | CASSFLAGGITDTQYF
TRBJ2-4 | 19 | . | TRBD2 | TRBV2 | TGTGCCAGCACCCCAAGGACTAGCGGGGGGACCTTAGCCAAAAACATTCAGTACTTC | CASTPRTSGGTLAKNIQYF
TRBJ1-6 | 17 | few | TRBD1 | TRBV4-2 | TGTGCCAGCAGCCAAGATCAGGGACAGGCTTATAATTCACCCCTCCACTTT | CASSQDQGQAYNSPLHF
TRBJ1-1 | 12 | once | . | TRBV4-1 | TGCGCCAGCAGCGCTCTAAACACTGAAGCTTTCTTT | CASSALNTEAFF
TRBJ2-5 | 15 | . | . | TRBV7-7 | TGTGCTAGCAGCCAGACCGGGACACCACAAGAGACCCAGTACTTC | CASSQTGTPQETQYF
TRBJ1-1 | 15 | . | . | TRBV18 | TGTGCCAGCTCACCCGGTTCGCCGGGGTTCTCTGAAGCTTTCTTT | CASSPGSPGFSEAFF
TRBJ2-4 | 15 | . | . | TRBV19 | TGTGCCAGTACGTTTAGGCGGGTAGCCAAAAACATTCAGTACTTC | CASTFRRVAKNIQYF
TRBJ1-4 | 15 | . | . | TRBV19 | TGTGCCAGTAGTGCCGCGGGGTTCGCTAATGAAAAACTGTTTTTT | CASSAAGFANEKLFF
TRBJ2-1 | 19 | . | TRBD2 | TRBV11-3 | TGTGCCAGCAGCTTCGACGGGACTAGCGGTCTTTGGTCCTACAATGAGCAGTTCTTC | CASSFDGTSGLWSYNEQFF
TRBJ2-3 | 15 | once | TRBD2 | TRBV6-4 | TGTGCCAGCAGTGCTAGCGGGGGGGCAGGAGATACGCAGTATTTT | CASSASGGAGDTQYF
TRBJ1-1 | 15 | . | . | TRBV5-4 | TGTGCCGGCAGCTTAAGTGAGGGCGGATACACTGAAGCTTTCTTT | CAGSLSEGGYTEAFF
TRBJ2-5 | 18 | . | TRBD2 | TRBV9 | TGTGCCAGCAGCATGAACCCCTCGAGCGGGGTTGAGGCAGAGACCCAGTACTTC | CASSMNPSSGVEAETQYF
TRBJ1-1 | 14 | few | TRBD1 | TRBV30 | TGTGCCTGGGGGACAGGGACACGGGGAACTGAAGCTTTCTTT | CAWGTGTRGTEAFF
TRBJ2-7 | 17 | . | TRBD2 | TRBV7-9 | TGTGCCAGCAGCCCGGGACTAGCGGGGGGGCCGACCTACGAGCAGTACTTC | CASSPGLAGGPTYEQYF
TRBJ2-1 | 17 | . | . | TRBV5-1 | TGCGCCAGCAGCTTGGGCCTATTAGCGCCCTCCTACAATGAGCAGTTCTTC | CASSLGLLAPSYNEQFF
TRBJ1-1 | 12 | . | TRBD1 | TRBV28 | TGTGCCAGCACCGGGACAGTCACTGACGCTTTCTTT | CASTGTVTDAFF
TRBJ2-7 | 15 | . | TRBD1 | TRBV6-1 | TGTGCCAGCAGTGAACCGGGACAGGGCTTCAACGAGCAGTACTTC | CASSEPGQGFNEQYF
TRBJ2-3 | 14 | . | . | TRBV18 | TGTGCCAGCTCACCAGGGGTGCTAGCGGATACGCAGTATTTT | CASSPGVLADTQYF
TRBJ1-2 | 14 | few | . | TRBV7-2 | TGTGCCAGCAGCTCCAGACAGGAGACTTGGGGCTACACCTTC | CASSSRQETWGYTF
TRBJ2-1 | 16 | . | TRBD2 | TRBV13 | TGTGCCAGCAGCTCAGGGACTAGCGGATCCTACAATGAGCAGTTCTTC | CASSSGTSGSYNEQFF
TRBJ2-7 | 11 | few | TRBD1 | TRBV6-5 | TGTGTTACCACAGGGGGCAACGAGCAGTACTTC | CVTTGGNEQYF
TRBJ1-5 | 14 | few | TRBD1 | TRBV7-2 | TGTGCCAGCAGCGGGACAGGGGGAAGGCAGCCCCAGCATTTT | CASSGTGGRQPQHF
TRBJ2-5 | 15 | . | TRBD1 | TRBV6-5 | TGTGCCAGCAGTTACTCGAAACAGGGGAAGCAGACCCAGTACTTC | CASSYSKQGKQTQYF
TRBJ2-3 | 16 | . | . | TRBV2 | TGTGCCAGCAGTGAAGCGAGTAGCGTAGGCACAGATACGCAGTATTTT | CASSEASSVGTDTQYF
TRBJ2-2 | 14 | . | TRBD1 | TRBV5-1 | TGCGCCAGCAGGAGGACAGGGGTCACCGGGGAGCTGTTTTTT | CASRRTGVTGELFF
TRBJ1-1 | 17 | many | . | TRBV6-6 | TGTGCCAGCAGTCTCGGCACAGGAATACTCATGAACACTGAAGCTTTCTTT | CASSLGTGILMNTEAFF
TRBJ2-1 | 15 | . | TRBD2 | TRBV19 | TGTGCCAGTCAAATATTGGCGGGGGTCAACAATGAGCAGTTCTTC | CASQILAGVNNEQFF
TRBJ1-2 | 15 | . | TRBD1 | TRBV5-1 | TGCGCCAGCAGCTGGACAGGGGGCACTTTCGGTGGCTACACCTTC | CASSWTGGTFGGYTF
TRBJ2-5 | 15 | . | . | TRBV5-8 | TGTGCCAGCAGCCCTAACCGGGACAATGGGGAGACCCAGTACTTC | CASSPNRDNGETQYF
TRBJ1-1 | 16 | . | . | TRBV10-3 | TGTGCCATCAGCTCACTCCAAACTACGCTGAACACTGAAGCTTTCTTT | CAISSLQTTLNTEAFF
TRBJ2-2 | 15 | . | TRBD2 | TRBV6-5 | TGTGCCAGCAGCTCCCAGGGAGGGGACACCGGGGAGCTGTTTTTT | CASSSQGGDTGELFF
TRBJ2-5 | 17 | . | TRBD2 | TRBV5-4 | TGTGCCAGCAGCCCCCCCGGTGGAGCGGGGGGTACGGAGACCCAGTACTTC | CASSPPGGAGGTETQYF
TRBJ2-1 | 13 | . | TRBD1 | TRBV29-1 | TGCAGCGTTTCAGGGGGTTCCTACAATGAGCAGTTCTTC | CSVSGGSYNEQFF
TRBJ1-2 | 13 | . | . | TRBV19 | TGTGCCACACCGGGACATCCTAACTATGGCTACACCTTC | CATPGHPNYGYTF
TRBJ1-4 | 12 | . | TRBD1 | TRBV29-1 | TGCAGCGCCACAGGGGCGGGCGAAAAACTGTTTTTT | CSATGAGEKLFF
TRBJ1-6 | 14 | . | . | TRBV4-2 | TGTGCCAGCAGCCCTGAGGGTAGGAATTCACCCCTCCACTTT | CASSPEGRNSPLHF